In this sample, the clone carrying this T cell receptor (beta chain) turned up a few times. The data are from a study of beta chain features in type 1 diabetes. The CDR3 is made up of 13 amino acids. V lost 5 bases to trimming and J lost 1 base, with 11 bases between them. Germline loops: CDR1 GTSNPN, CDR2 SVGIG (reference sequence). Reverse transcribing all isolated RNA meant expressed TCRB transcripts were sequenced. Sequenced naive, central memory and regulatory T cell samples produced an average of approximately 3.5 million reads. Profiled with immunoSEQ multiplex PCR; TCRdb holds only in-frame clones, not every one. The sample has about 290,000 clones, approximately 8.1% seen once; the top ten hold roughly 1%.

The sequencing input was central memory CD4+ T cells from blood. This rearrangement joins TRBV30 to TRBJ1-1, with a possible D match to TRBD1 (5 bases). The sequence derives from a woman under 30 in good health. As DNA, the CDR3 is TGTGCCTGGCGCGGACAAACGAACACTGAAGCTTTCTTT. This gives the protein CAWRGQTNTEAFF. Full variable domain (rest looked up from reference TRBV30 and TRBJ1-1): SQTIHQWPATLVQPVGSPLSLECTVEGTSNPNLYWYRQAAGRGLQLLFYSVGIGQISSEVPQNLSASRPQDRQFILSSKKLLLSDSGFYLCAWRGQTNTEAFFGQGTRLTVV.